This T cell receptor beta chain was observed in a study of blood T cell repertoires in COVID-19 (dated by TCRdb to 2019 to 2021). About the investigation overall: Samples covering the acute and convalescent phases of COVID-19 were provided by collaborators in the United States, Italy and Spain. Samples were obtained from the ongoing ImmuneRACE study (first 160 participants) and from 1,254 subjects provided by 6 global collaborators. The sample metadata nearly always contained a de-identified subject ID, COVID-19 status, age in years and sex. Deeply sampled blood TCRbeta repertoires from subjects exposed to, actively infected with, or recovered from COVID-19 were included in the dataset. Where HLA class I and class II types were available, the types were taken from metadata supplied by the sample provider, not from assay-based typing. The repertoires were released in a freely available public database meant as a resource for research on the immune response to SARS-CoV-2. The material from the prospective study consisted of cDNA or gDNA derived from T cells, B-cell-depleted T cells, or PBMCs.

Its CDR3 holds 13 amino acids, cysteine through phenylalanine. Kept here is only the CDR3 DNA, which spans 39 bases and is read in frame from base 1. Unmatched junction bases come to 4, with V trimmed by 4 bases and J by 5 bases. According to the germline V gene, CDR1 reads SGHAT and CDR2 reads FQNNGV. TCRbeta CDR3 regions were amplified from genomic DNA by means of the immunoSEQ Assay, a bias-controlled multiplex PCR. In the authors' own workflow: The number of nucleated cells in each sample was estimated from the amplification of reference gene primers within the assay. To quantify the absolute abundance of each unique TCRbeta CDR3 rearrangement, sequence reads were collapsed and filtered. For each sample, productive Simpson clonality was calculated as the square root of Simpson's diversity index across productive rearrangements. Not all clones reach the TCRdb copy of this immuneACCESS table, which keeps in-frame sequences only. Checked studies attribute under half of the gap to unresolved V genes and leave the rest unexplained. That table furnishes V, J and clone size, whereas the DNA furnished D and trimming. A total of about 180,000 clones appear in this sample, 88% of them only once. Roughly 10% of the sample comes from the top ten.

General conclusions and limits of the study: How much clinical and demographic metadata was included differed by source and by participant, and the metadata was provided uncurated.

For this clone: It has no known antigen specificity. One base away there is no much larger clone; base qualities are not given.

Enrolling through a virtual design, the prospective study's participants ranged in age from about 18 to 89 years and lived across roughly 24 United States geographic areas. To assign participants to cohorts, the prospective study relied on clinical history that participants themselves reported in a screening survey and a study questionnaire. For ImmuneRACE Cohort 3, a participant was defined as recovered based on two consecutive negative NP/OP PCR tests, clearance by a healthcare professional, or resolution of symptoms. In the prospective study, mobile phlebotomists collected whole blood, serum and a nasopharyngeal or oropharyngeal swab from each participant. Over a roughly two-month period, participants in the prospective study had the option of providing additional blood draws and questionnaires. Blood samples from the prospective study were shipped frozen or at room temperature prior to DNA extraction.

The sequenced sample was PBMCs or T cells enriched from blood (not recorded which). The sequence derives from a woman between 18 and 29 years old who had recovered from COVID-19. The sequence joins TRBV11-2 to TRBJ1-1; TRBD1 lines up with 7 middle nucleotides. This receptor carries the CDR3 CASSYNRGTEAFF. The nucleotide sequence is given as TGTGCCAGCAGCTATAACAGGGGAACTGAAGCTTTCTTT.